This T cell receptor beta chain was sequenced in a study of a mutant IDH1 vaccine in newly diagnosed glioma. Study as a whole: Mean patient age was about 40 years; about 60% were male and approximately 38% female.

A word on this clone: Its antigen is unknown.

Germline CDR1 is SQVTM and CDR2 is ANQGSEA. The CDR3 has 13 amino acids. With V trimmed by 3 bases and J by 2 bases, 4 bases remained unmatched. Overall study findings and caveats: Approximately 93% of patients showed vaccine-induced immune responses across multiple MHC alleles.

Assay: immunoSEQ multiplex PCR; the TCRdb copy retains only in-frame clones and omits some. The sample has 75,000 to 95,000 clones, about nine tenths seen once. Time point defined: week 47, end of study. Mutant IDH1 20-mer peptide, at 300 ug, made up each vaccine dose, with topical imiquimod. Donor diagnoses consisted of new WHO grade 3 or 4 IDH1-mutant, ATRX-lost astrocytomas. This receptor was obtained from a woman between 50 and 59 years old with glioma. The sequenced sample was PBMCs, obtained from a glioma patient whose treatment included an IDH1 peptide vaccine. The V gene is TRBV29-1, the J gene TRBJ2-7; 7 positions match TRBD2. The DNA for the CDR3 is TGCAGCGTTGAGGCTAGCGGAACCTACGAGCAGTACTTC. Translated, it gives CSVEASGTYEQYF.